The T cell receptor beta chain under discussion was sequenced for a study of cytomegalovirus exposure and HLA in healthy donors. Study at large: Drawn from HLA-typed donors, 80 million to 95 million unique TCRs were held in an early data release. Overall study results and limits: Later analysis suggested most CMV-associated TCR beta chains were HLA-restricted. CMV serostatus was the only recorded immune exposure for donors. A missense DCLRE1C variant was associated with V- and J-gene trimming of TCR beta chains in a later analysis, and an independent cohort replicated the association.

As to this clone: Its target is unknown.

Per the germline V gene, CDR1 is SGHVS and CDR2 is FQNEAQ. This CDR3 has 18 amino acids. Trimming stripped 5 bases from V and 0 bases from J, with 19 bases between. This PCR relied on a set of 60 Vbeta primers and 13 Jbeta primers. TCRdb's table, derived via immunoSEQ multiplex PCR, lists solely in-frame clones and lacks some. The sample comprises approximately 51,000 clones, 81% of which are singletons, and under 2.5% rests with the top ten. V gene TRBV7-8 combines with J gene TRBJ2-2; D remains unclear. Sequencing input: PBMCs. The receptor's source is a boy between 5 and 17 years old in good health and CMV-seropositive. The CDR3 DNA is TGTGCCAGCAGCGCCTCGAGGATGGTAGACTCGAACACCGGGGAGCTGTTTTTT. Amino acid sequence: CASSASRMVDSNTGELFF.